What follows describes a single TCR beta chain. This entry belongs to a study of OX40 agonist ivuxolimab in advanced cancers. This table comes from immunoSEQ multiplex PCR, and its TCRdb copy is limited to in-frame clones, with some not included. The sample shows about 60,000 clones, 85% of them seen only once. Germline lookup yields CDR1 KGHSH and CDR2 LQKENI. The V end lost 1 base, the J end lost 0 bases, and 12 bases lay between the germline ends. This CDR3 is 16 amino acids long. The source material was CD4+ or CD8+ T cells sorted from blood, sampled in a trial of the OX40 agonist ivuxolimab. This receptor was obtained from an adult with an advanced solid tumor such as melanoma, head and neck, liver or kidney cancer. V is TRBV18 and J is TRBJ1-1, with TRBD1 as a possible D gene (5 bases). DNA of the CDR3: TGTGCCAGCTCACCACTCCCAGGGAAAATGAACACTGAAGCTTTCTTT. Amino acid sequence: CASSPLPGKMNTEAFF.